The 9 T cell receptor beta chains in this list originate from one sample, sequenced in a study of T cells in Graves' hyperthyroidism and ophthalmopathy. From RNA transcripts, TCR beta CDR3 regions were amplified. The HTBI primer set was used in a first-round RT-PCR of the TCR CDR3. TCRdb independently ran MiXCR on the multiplex PCR reads; one entry per CDR3 protein. This table holds 500,000 to 750,000 distinct CDR3 sequences, around 16% found once. Material for sequencing was blood. These receptors originate from a woman in her 30s with Graves' hyperthyroidism.

This clonotype was detected many times. V and J are TRBV5-1 and TRBJ2-7, with TRBD1 matching over 9 bases. CDR1 is SGHRS and CDR2 is YFSETQ in the germline V gene. This CDR3 region has 16 residues. V lost 1 base to trimming and J lost 3 bases; unmatched junction nucleotides: 8. The CDR3 protein is CASSLHLQGASYEQYF. The CDR3, as DNA: TGCGCCAGCAGCTTGCACCTACAGGGGGCTAGCTACGAGCAGTACTTC. The whole variable domain, filled in from reference TRBV5-1 and TRBJ2-7, reads KAGVTQTPRYLIKTRGQQVTLSCSPISGHRSVSWYQQTPGQGLQFLFEYFSETQRNKGNFPGRFSGRQFSNSRSEMNVSTLELGDSALYLCASSLHLQGASYEQYFGPGTRLTVT.

In this sample, this clonotype turned up many times. The rearrangement uses TRBV7-9 and TRBJ1-1; D is unclear. CDR3 size: 13 residues. Trimming stripped 3 bases from V and 0 bases from J, with 5 bases between. CDR1 and CDR2 from the germline V gene are SEHNR and FQNEAQ (reference sequence). The CDR3 loop reads CASSFPMNTEAFF. CDR3 in DNA: TGTGCCAGCAGCTTCCCAATGAACACTGAAGCTTTCTTT.

This clonotype was picked up many times. The chain joins TRBV29-1 to TRBJ1-2, with no clear D. CDR1 is SQVTM and CDR2 is ANQGSEA in the germline V gene. The CDR3 is 15 residues long. The V end lost 5 bases, the J end lost 2 bases, and 18 bases lay between the germline ends. The CDR3 DNA reads as TGCAGCGTTATGACCTTCCTGGAAGGGAACTATGGCTACACCTTC. Translating gives CSVMTFLEGNYGYTF.

This clonotype was seen more than once but under ten times. The chain combines TRBV15 with TRBJ1-1; D unclear. The germline V gene encodes CDR1 LNHNV and CDR2 YYDKDF (reference sequence). This CDR3 comprises 15 residues. The ends were cut back, 2 bases at V and 7 bases at J, with 17 bases in the middle. The CDR3 reads CATSRPDGSYFEAFF. Here the CDR3 DNA reads TGTGCCACCAGCAGACCTGACGGGTCATATTTTGAAGCTTTCTTT.

This clonotype was seen a few times. V usage is TRBV12-3 or TRBV12-4 and J usage is TRBJ2-1; D possibly corresponds to TRBD2 (5 bases). The CDR3 consists of 13 residues. Deletions cut 3 bases from V and 12 bases from J, with 15 bases between. The CDR3 region has the DNA TGTGCCAGCAGTTTTCAGGCAGGACTGGTGCAGTTCTTC. Translation gives CASSFQAGLVQFF.

A few counts support this clonotype. V usage is TRBV15 and J usage is TRBJ2-2; TRBD2 aligns across 10 bases. Germline loops: CDR1 LNHNV, CDR2 YYDKDF (reference sequence). Trimming removed 5 bases from V and 3 bases from J; junction bases left unmatched: 12. The CDR3 sequence is 18 residues long. CDR3 region: CATSGGVLAGADTGELFF. The DNA of the CDR3 is TGTGCCACCAGCGGGGGGGTTCTAGCGGGAGCGGACACCGGGGAGCTGTTTTTT.

This clonotype was detected ten times or more. The CDR3, as DNA: TGTGCCAGCAGTTACGGGACTAGCGGATTTAGCACAGATACGCAGTATTTT. Protein: CASSYGTSGFSTDTQYF. The chain has TRBV6-5 and TRBJ2-3, with 11 bases identical to TRBD2. V lost 2 bases, J lost 0 bases, and 4 bases stayed unmatched. The CDR3 runs to 17 residues. Per germline, CDR1 MNHEY and CDR2 SVGAGI.

This clonotype was picked up a small number of times. The chain couples TRBV6-5 to TRBJ1-5; TRBD1 aligns across 7 bases. Germline V gene lookup returns CDR1 MNHEY and CDR2 SVGAGI. The CDR3 totals 15 residues. The V segment lost 2 bases and the J segment 7 bases; nucleotides outside the gene matches: 8. CDR3 loop: CASSYPGQTGQPQHF. The CDR3 DNA follows: TGTGCCAGCAGTTACCCGGGACAGACTGGGCAGCCCCAGCATTTT.

The V and J genes are TRBV11-2 and TRBJ2-7; TRBD1 matches 8 bases. Germline CDR1 is SGHAT and CDR2 is FQNNGV. Germline trimming cut 0 bases from V and 4 bases from J; bases unmatched to any gene: 8. The CDR3 has 16 amino acids. The chain's CDR3 is CASSLDLGTGRYEQYF. CDR3 bases: TGTGCCAGCAGCTTAGATCTAGGGACAGGAAGGTACGAGCAGTACTTC.